The following is a TCR beta chain sequence with its context. The sample comes from a study of blood T cell repertoires in COVID-19. Study at large: Both acute and convalescent COVID-19 samples were obtained from the United States, Italy and Spain. T cells, B-cell-depleted T cells, or PBMCs provided the cDNA or gDNA that served as material.

Per the original data handling: Scientists estimated how many nucleated cells there were by amplifying reference gene primers. Clones were sequenced by immunoSEQ multiplex PCR, and TCRdb holds only the in-frame ones, with some missing. The V and J calls and the clone size are those of that table, but D and trimming were determined from the DNA. The sample has about 190,000 clones, about 83% seen once; the top ten hold about 0.96%. The J segment lost 0 bases and the V segment lost 5 bases, leaving 15 bases of the junction unmatched. CDR1 and CDR2 (germline): PRHDT, FYEKMQ (reference sequence). There are 18 residues in the CDR3.

This chain connects TRBV13 to TRBJ2-7, with 8 bases matching TRBD1. This TCR came from a woman aged 18-35 years who had recovered from COVID-19. Sequences were obtained from peripheral blood. The CDR3 spells CASSLGQASRYISYEQYF. The CDR3, as DNA: TGTGCCAGCAGCCTGGGACAGGCCTCAAGATATATCTCCTACGAGCAGTACTTC.